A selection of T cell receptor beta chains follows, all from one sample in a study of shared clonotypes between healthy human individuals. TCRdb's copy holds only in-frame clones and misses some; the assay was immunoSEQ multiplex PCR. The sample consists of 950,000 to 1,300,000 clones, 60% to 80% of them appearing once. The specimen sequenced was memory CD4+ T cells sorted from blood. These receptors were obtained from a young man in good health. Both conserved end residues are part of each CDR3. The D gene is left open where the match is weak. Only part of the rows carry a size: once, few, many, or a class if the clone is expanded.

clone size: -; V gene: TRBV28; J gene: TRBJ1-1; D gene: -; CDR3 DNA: TGTGCCAGCAGTGGGGACGGGCGCACTGAAGCTTTCTTT; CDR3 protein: CASSGDGRTEAFF
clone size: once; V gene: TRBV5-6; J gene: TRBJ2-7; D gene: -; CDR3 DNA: TGTGCCAGCAGCCCGAACGCACAGGGTGGCGAGCAGTACTTC; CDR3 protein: CASSPNAQGGEQYF
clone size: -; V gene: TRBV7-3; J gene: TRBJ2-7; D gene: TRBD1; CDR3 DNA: TGTGCCAGCAGCCCCGACAGGGGCTCCTACGAGCAGTACTTC; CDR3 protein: CASSPDRGSYEQYF
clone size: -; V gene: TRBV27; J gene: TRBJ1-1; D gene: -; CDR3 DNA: TGTGCCAGCAGTTACGGCCGAACGGGCACTGAAGCTTTCTTT; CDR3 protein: CASSYGRTGTEAFF
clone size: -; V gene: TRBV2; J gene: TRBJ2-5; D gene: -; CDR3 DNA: TGTGCCAGCAGTAAAACTAGGAGGGAGGCCCAGTACTTC; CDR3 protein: CASSKTRREAQYF
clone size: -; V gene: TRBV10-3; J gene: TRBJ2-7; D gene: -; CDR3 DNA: TGTGCCATCAGTGCGGGGAGCCACGAGCAGTACTTC; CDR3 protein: CAISAGSHEQYF
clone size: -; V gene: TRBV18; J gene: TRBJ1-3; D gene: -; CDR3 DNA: TGTGCCAGCTCACCAGAAAGGGCTGGAAACACCATATATTTT; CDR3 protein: CASSPERAGNTIYF
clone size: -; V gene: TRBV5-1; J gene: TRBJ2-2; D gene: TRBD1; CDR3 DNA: TGCGCCAGCAGCTCTACGACAGGGGAGACCGGGGAGCTGTTTTTT; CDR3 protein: CASSSTTGETGELFF
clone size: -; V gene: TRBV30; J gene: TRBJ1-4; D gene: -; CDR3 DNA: TGTGCCTGGAGTTTCCTGGGCCCTAATGAAAAACTGTTTTTT; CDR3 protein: CAWSFLGPNEKLFF
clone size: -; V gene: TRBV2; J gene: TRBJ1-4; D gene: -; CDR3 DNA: TGTGCCAGCAGGTCCCAAGGGGTCGTGGGTGAAAAACTGTTTTTT; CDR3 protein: CASRSQGVVGEKLFF
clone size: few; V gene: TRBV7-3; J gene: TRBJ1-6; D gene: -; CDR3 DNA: TGTGCCAGCAGTTATACACATAATTCACCCCTCCACTTT; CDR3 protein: CASSYTHNSPLHF
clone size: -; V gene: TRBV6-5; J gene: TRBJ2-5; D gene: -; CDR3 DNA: TGTGCCAGCAGCTTCGACAGGCGGGCCCAAGAGACCCAGTACTTC; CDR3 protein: CASSFDRRAQETQYF
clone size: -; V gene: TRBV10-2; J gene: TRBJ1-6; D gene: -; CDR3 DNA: TGCGCCAGCAGTGACAGGCAGGTCAATAATTCACCCCTCCACTTT; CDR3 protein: CASSDRQVNNSPLHF
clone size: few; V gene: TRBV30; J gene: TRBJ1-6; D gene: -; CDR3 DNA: TGTGCCTGGACCCCCGGGGGCGGCAGTTCACCCCTCCACTTT; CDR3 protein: CAWTPGGGSSPLHF
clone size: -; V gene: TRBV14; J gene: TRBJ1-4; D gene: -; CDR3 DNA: TGTGCCAGCAACCGATTGTTTAATGAAAAACTGTTTTTT; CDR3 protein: CASNRLFNEKLFF
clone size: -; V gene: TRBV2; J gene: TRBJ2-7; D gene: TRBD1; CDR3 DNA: TGTGCCAGCAGTGAACTTCCGGTGACAGGGGGTAACTACGAGCAGTACTTC; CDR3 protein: CASSELPVTGGNYEQYF
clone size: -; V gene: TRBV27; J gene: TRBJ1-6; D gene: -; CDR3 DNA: TGTGCCAGCAGTCCTTCAAGGGATTCACCCCTCCACTTT; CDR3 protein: CASSPSRDSPLHF
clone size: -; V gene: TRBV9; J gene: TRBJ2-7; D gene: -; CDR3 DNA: TGTGCCAGCAGCGTAGTAGGGGGCGGGATCAACTCCTACGAGCAGTACTTC; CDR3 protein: CASSVVGGGINSYEQYF
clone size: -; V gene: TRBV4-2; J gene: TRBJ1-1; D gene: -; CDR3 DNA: TGTGCCAGCAGCGTTGGGAGGGTACGGTTCTGGCTCTTT; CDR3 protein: CASSVGRVRFWLF
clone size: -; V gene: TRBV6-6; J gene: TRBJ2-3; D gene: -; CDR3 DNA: TGTGCCAGCAGTTACTCGGACCGCCCCGCAGATACGCAGTATTTT; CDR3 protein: CASSYSDRPADTQYF
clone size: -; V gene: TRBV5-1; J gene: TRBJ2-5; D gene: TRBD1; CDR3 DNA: TGCGCCAGCAGCTTTACAGGGGTAGAGACCCAGTACTTC; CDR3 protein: CASSFTGVETQYF
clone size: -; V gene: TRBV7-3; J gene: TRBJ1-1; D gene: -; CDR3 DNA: TGTGCCAGCAGCTTAAGGGCAGGACGGGACACTGAAGCTTTCTTT; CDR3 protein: CASSLRAGRDTEAFF
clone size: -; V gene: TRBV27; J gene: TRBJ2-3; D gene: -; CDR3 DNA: TGTGCCAGCAGCCCCCCCGGCACAGATACGCAGTATTTT; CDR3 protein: CASSPPGTDTQYF